These 28 T cell receptor beta chains were all obtained from the same sample, sequenced in a study of OX40 agonist ivuxolimab in advanced cancers. The assay was immunoSEQ multiplex PCR, and TCRdb's table has in-frame clones only and misses some. The repertoire holds over 80,000 clones, under 85% seen once, with less than 5.5% in the top ten. The sequenced sample was CD4+ or CD8+ T cells sorted from blood, obtained in a trial of the OX40 agonist ivuxolimab. These receptors were collected from an adult with an advanced solid tumor such as melanoma, head and neck, liver or kidney cancer.

The gene calls are TRBV7-6 and TRBJ2-2, with 10 bases lining up with TRBD2. The germline gives CDR1 SGHVS, CDR2 FNYEAQ. The V segment lost 1 base and the J segment 2 bases; nucleotides outside the gene matches: 7. The CDR3 sequence is 18 residues long. The CDR3 region is CASSLVPSGSPNTGELFF. CDR3 DNA: TGTGCCAGCAGCTTAGTCCCTAGCGGGAGTCCCAACACCGGGGAGCTGTTTTTT.

The genes are TRBV7-9 and TRBJ2-1; no clear D gene. Germline V gene lookup returns CDR1 SEHNR and CDR2 FQNEAQ (reference sequence). Trimming took off 6 bases at V and 8 bases at J, with 14 bases between the two ends. The CDR3 is 13 amino acids. The CDR3 reads CASRRTPADEQFF. The CDR3 DNA follows: TGTGCCAGCAGGAGGACCCCCGCGGATGAGCAGTTCTTC.

The chain recombines TRBV6-5 with TRBJ1-5; 7 bases fit TRBD1. The J segment lost 8 bases and the V segment lost 2 bases, leaving 6 bases of the junction unmatched. The CDR3 length is 14 residues. Germline assignment: CDR1 MNHEY and CDR2 SVGAGI. The CDR3 DNA is TGTGCCAGCAGTTACCAACAGGGGTGGGAGCCCCAGCATTTT. This translates into CASSYQQGWEPQHF.

J is TRBJ2-5 and V is TRBV12-5, with 7 positions matching TRBD1. Germline V CDR1 and CDR2: LGHNT, FRNRAP. With V trimmed by 2 bases and J by 5 bases, 8 bases remained unmatched. The CDR3 sequence is 15 residues long. The DNA for the CDR3 is TGTGCTAGTGGTTTGCCCGGGACAGCTCTGGAGACCCAGTACTTC. Amino acids: CASGLPGTALETQYF.

The rearrangement joins TRBV9 to TRBJ2-2; D tentatively fits TRBD1 or TRBD2 (5 bases each). The germline gives CDR1 SGDLS, CDR2 YYNGEE. With 4 bases removed from V and 9 bases from J, the gap between germline ends came to 10 bases. The CDR3 has 12 amino acids. The CDR3 DNA is TGTGCCAGCAGCAGGGACCGGCGGGAGCTGTTTTTT. Encoded protein: CASSRDRRELFF.

The chain has TRBV2 and TRBJ2-6; D call uncertain. The CDR3 covers 13 residues. The V end was cut by 8 bases, the J end by 2 bases, with 7 bases between. The germline V gene encodes CDR1 SNHLY and CDR2 FYNNEI. The CDR3 bases are TGTGCCAGCGGTCAGCCTGGGGCCAACGTCCTGACTTTC. Its translation: CASGQPGANVLTF.

This clone has only one observation. The V gene is TRBV5-6, the J gene TRBJ2-2; 11 nucleotides line up with TRBD2. V gave up 0 bases and J gave up 4 bases; unmatched junction bases: 2. The CDR3 extends over 16 amino acids. The germline V gene encodes CDR1 SGHDT and CDR2 YYEEEE. The CDR3 bases are TGTGCCAGCAGCTTGGGACTAGCGGGATCCACCGGGGAGCTGTTTTTT. It codes for CASSLGLAGSTGELFF.

The rearrangement joins TRBV29-1 to TRBJ1-1; D not resolved. The length of the CDR3 is 15 residues. Germline-derived CDR1 and CDR2 are SQVTM and ANQGSEA. V gave up 3 bases and J gave up 0 bases, with 14 bases separating them. CDR3 coding DNA: TGCAGCGTTGAGGGCCCCGGCAGGATGAACACTGAAGCTTTCTTT. Translation gives CSVEGPGRMNTEAFF.

The chain has TRBV9 and TRBJ1-6, with a weak D call TRBD1 (6 bases). Germline CDR1 reads SGDLS; CDR2 reads YYNGEE. The CDR3 totals 12 residues. V lost 4 bases and J 10 bases, leaving 9 bases between the germline ends. The CDR3 is CASSTDRSPLHF. The DNA for the CDR3 is TGTGCCAGCAGCACCGACAGGTCACCCCTCCACTTT.

This chain uses TRBV4-3 with TRBJ2-2; tentative D call: TRBD2 (6 bases). Trimming stripped 0 bases from V and 10 bases from J, with 12 bases between. The germline V gene encodes CDR1 LGHNA and CDR2 YSLEER. The CDR3 runs to 14 residues. The CDR3 protein is CASSQERTISELFF. DNA for the CDR3: TGCGCCAGCAGCCAAGAAAGGACTATCTCGGAGCTGTTTTTT.

The chain combines TRBV28 with TRBJ1-1; D is possibly TRBD1 (5 bases). Trimming took off 10 bases at V and 5 bases at J, with 17 bases between the two ends. The CDR3 is 13 residues long. The germline gives CDR1 MDHEN, CDR2 SYDVKM. The CDR3 DNA follows: TGTGCCACCCTTCAACTGGGGGTAACTGAAGCTTTCTTT. It specifies CATLQLGVTEAFF.

The chain combines TRBV5-6 with TRBJ2-7; D may be TRBD2 (5 bases). Trimming took 0 bases from V and 4 from J, leaving 8 bases between them. The length of the CDR3 is 13 residues. The germline V gene has CDR1 SGHDT and CDR2 YYEEEE. The CDR3 protein is CASSLELVYEQYF. The CDR3 bases are TGTGCCAGCAGCTTGGAACTAGTTTACGAGCAGTACTTC.

The chain has TRBV19 and TRBJ2-7; perhaps TRBD2 as D (7 bases). Germline CDR1 is LNHDA and CDR2 is SQIVND (reference sequence). The CDR3 runs 14 residues. Trimming stripped 4 bases from V and 0 bases from J, with 10 bases between. CDR3 in DNA: TGTGCCAGTAGTAAGGGGGGGAGCTCCTACGAGCAGTACTTC. Encoded protein: CASSKGGSSYEQYF.

This clone was recorded a few times. This chain uses TRBV6-5 with TRBJ1-2, with 9 nucleotides matching TRBD1. Per germline, CDR1 MNHEY and CDR2 SVGAGI. Trimming at V came to 4 bases and at J to 7 bases, leaving 7 bases not matched to a gene. The CDR3 extends over 14 amino acids. CDR3 amino acids: CASSSWTGDGGYTF. For the CDR3, the DNA is TGTGCCAGCAGTTCTTGGACAGGGGACGGTGGCTACACCTTC.

The rearrangement links TRBV5-1 to TRBJ2-7; 10 bases are shared with TRBD1. The CDR3 length is 18 residues. The trim removed 2 bases at V and 7 bases at J, leaving 18 bases unmatched. CDR1 is SGHRS and CDR2 is YFSETQ in the germline V gene. The CDR3 protein is CASSFGTGDTSRLWEQYF. CDR3 bases: TGCGCCAGCAGCTTCGGGACAGGGGATACATCCCGACTTTGGGAGCAGTACTTC.

The V call is TRBV29-1, the J call TRBJ1-1; D call uncertain. The V end was cut by 0 bases, the J end by 6 bases, with 11 bases between. The CDR3 runs 13 residues. Germline V gene sequence: CDR1 SQVTM, CDR2 ANQGSEA. CDR3 DNA: TGCAGCGTTGAAGATTGGCAGGTCTCTGAAGCTTTCTTT. It specifies CSVEDWQVSEAFF. Full variable domain (missing parts from reference TRBV29-1 and TRBJ1-1): SAVISQKPSRDICQRGTSLTIQCQVDSQVTMMFWYRQQPGQSLTLIATANQGSEATYESGFVIDKFPISRPNLTFSTLTVSNMSPEDSSIYLCSVEDWQVSEAFFGQGTRLTVV.

The chain combines TRBV2 with TRBJ2-2, with D possibly matching TRBD2 (5 bases). Germline CDR1 and CDR2: SNHLY and FYNNEI. With 5 bases removed from V and 2 bases from J, the gap between germline ends came to 9 bases. The CDR3 has 14 amino acids. CDR3 sequence: CASSYSSNTGELFF. DNA of the CDR3: TGTGCCAGCAGTTACTCTAGCAACACCGGGGAGCTGTTTTTT.

The genes are TRBV25-1 and TRBJ1-5, with 9 positions matching TRBD1. The CDR3 contains 16 residues. V lost 8 bases, J lost 6 bases, and 14 bases stayed unmatched. Per germline, CDR1 MGHDK and CDR2 SYGVNS. The CDR3 is CASGNRDRECGQPQHF. In DNA form, the CDR3 reads TGTGCCAGCGGGAACCGGGACAGGGAGTGCGGTCAGCCCCAGCATTTT.

The genes are TRBV7-9 and TRBJ1-1; D uncertain. The CDR3 runs 14 residues. Germline loops: CDR1 SEHNR, CDR2 FQNEAQ (reference sequence). The V end lost 1 base, the J end lost 4 bases, and 10 bases lay between the germline ends. Here the CDR3 reads CASSLGRPGTEAFF. CDR3 DNA sequence: TGTGCCAGCAGCTTAGGCAGACCGGGCACTGAAGCTTTCTTT.

This clone has a single count. V and J are TRBV9 and TRBJ1-6; D gene uncertain. The CDR3 contains 13 residues. Deletions cut 0 bases from V and 8 bases from J, with 6 bases between. From germline, CDR1 is SGDLS and CDR2 YYNGEE. The CDR3 region is CASSVVGDSPLHF. The CDR3 region has the DNA TGTGCCAGCAGCGTAGTCGGAGATTCACCCCTCCACTTT. The variable domain in full, with the rest retrieved from reference TRBV9 and TRBJ1-6, is DSGVTQTPKHLITATGQRVTLRCSPRSGDLSVYWYQQSLDQGLQFLIQYYNGEERAKGNILERFSAQQFPDLHSELNLSSLELGDSALYFCASSVVGDSPLHFGNGTRLTVT.

The chain carries TRBV7-9 and TRBJ2-5, with a possible D match to TRBD2 (6 bases). CDR1 SEHNR and CDR2 FQNEAQ come from the germline V gene (reference sequence). This CDR3 region has 13 residues. The V end was cut by 4 bases, the J end by 5 bases, with 11 bases between. The CDR3 DNA follows: TGTGCCAGCAGCTATGGGAGCGGGGAGACCCAGTACTTC. It is translated as CASSYGSGETQYF.

The chain joins TRBV2 to TRBJ2-7; D uncertain. V lost 4 bases and J lost 0, with 10 bases in between. The CDR3 covers 14 residues. CDR1 is SNHLY and CDR2 is FYNNEI in the germline V gene. The CDR3 protein is CASSVQVLSYEQYF. DNA of the CDR3: TGTGCCAGCAGTGTACAAGTACTCTCCTACGAGCAGTACTTC.

The sample holds a few counts of this clone. This chain connects TRBV5-4 to TRBJ1-6; a weak D match, TRBD1 (6 bases). V was cut by 4 bases and J by 7 bases, with 9 bases left in between. This CDR3 is 13 amino acids long. Per the germline V gene, CDR1 is SGHNT and CDR2 is YYREEE (reference sequence). Here the CDR3 reads CASSGTLNSPLHF. CDR3 bases: TGTGCCAGCAGCGGGACACTAAATTCACCCCTCCACTTT.

V gene TRBV5-1 combines with J gene TRBJ1-2; 7 nucleotides line up with TRBD1. The CDR3 loop spans 14 amino acids. V dropped 3 bases and J dropped 6; count of bases not matched to a gene: 8. Germline V gives CDR1 SGHRS, CDR2 YFSETQ. The CDR3 region is CASSSLTGRDGYTF. The CDR3 nucleotides read TGCGCCAGCAGCTCCCTGACAGGGAGGGATGGCTACACCTTC. Full variable domain (rest looked up from reference TRBV5-1 and TRBJ1-2): KAGVTQTPRYLIKTRGQQVTLSCSPISGHRSVSWYQQTPGQGLQFLFEYFSETQRNKGNFPGRFSGRQFSNSRSEMNVSTLELGDSALYLCASSSLTGRDGYTFGSGTRLTVV.

V usage is TRBV7-8 and J usage is TRBJ2-3; D uncertain. The CDR3 is 17 residues long. Looked up from germline, CDR1 is SGHVS and CDR2 is FQNEAQ. Trimming removed 5 bases at V and 5 bases at J, with 23 bases between. The CDR3 nucleotides read TGTGCCAGCAGCCTCTCGAGGAGACTTGCCCCGAAAGATACGCAGTATTTT. Residues: CASSLSRRLAPKDTQYF. Using reference TRBV7-8 and TRBJ2-3 for the parts outside the CDR3, the full variable domain is GAGVSQSPRYKVAKRGQDVALRCDPISGHVSLFWYQQALGQGPEFLTYFQNEAQLDKSGLPSDRFFAERPEGSVSTLKIQRTQQEDSAVYLCASSLSRRLAPKDTQYFGPGTRLTVL.

The chain uses TRBV6-1 and TRBJ2-1; D not certain. The CDR3 is made up of 15 amino acids. The germline V gene has CDR1 MNHNS and CDR2 SASEGT. Trimming removed 1 base at V and 0 bases at J, with 7 bases between. The CDR3 is CASSEEYPSYNEQFF. CDR3 DNA: TGTGCCAGCAGTGAAGAGTATCCCTCCTACAATGAGCAGTTCTTC.

The V gene is TRBV27, the J gene TRBJ2-7, with 12 bases identical to TRBD2. Looked up from germline, CDR1 is MNHEY and CDR2 is SMNVEV (reference sequence). The CDR3 consists of 16 residues. V lost 0 bases and J lost 5; bases outside the gene matches: 5. The CDR3 protein is CASSLSPTSGGHEQYF. CDR3 sequence (DNA): TGTGCCAGCAGTTTATCCCCGACTAGCGGGGGCCACGAGCAGTACTTC.

The DNA of the CDR3 is TGTGCCAGCAGCTTGGCCGGAGGGGGCACTGAAGCTTTCTTT. It encodes CASSLAGGGTEAFF. V gene TRBV5-6 combines with J gene TRBJ1-1; a weak D match, TRBD1 (6 bases). The V and J ends lost 0 bases and 4 bases respectively, with 10 bases between them. Germline CDR1 SGHDT, CDR2 YYEEEE. The CDR3 consists of 14 residues.